This is a list of T cell receptor beta chains from one sample in a study of cytotoxic CD8 clonotypes in ibrutinib-treated CLL. The table came from immunoSEQ multiplex PCR; TCRdb's copy has only in-frame clones and leaves some out. The profile shows about 72,000 clones, around 65% of them singletons. The specimen was PBMCs, collected after 12 months of ibrutinib treatment. Receptors were obtained from a human donor with chronic lymphocytic leukemia. Both conserved end residues are part of each CDR3. A D gene is named only where the DNA matches it firmly. Size is stated for part of the rows, as once, few or many counts, or as a class when the clone is expanded.

J gene | V gene | clone size | D gene | CDR3 DNA | CDR3 protein
TRBJ2-7 | TRBV30 | NA | NA | TGTGCCTGGAGACCCCAATTAACCTCCTACGAGCAGTACTTC | CAWRPQLTSYEQYF
TRBJ1-4 | TRBV27 | NA | NA | TGTGCCAGCAGTTCAGGGTTCGGGCATGAAAAACTGTTTTTT | CASSSGFGHEKLFF
TRBJ2-1 | TRBV27 | NA | NA | TGTGCCAGCAGGAAGACAGGTGCCAATGAGCAGTTCTTC | CASRKTGANEQFF
TRBJ2-1 | TRBV27 | NA | TRBD2 | TGTGCCAGCAGTTTAAATAGCGGGGGAGACAATGAGCAGTTCTTC | CASSLNSGGDNEQFF
TRBJ2-5 | TRBV5-1 | NA | NA | TGCGCCAGCAGTCTCAGGGAAGAGACCCAGTACTTC | CASSLREETQYF
TRBJ2-6 | TRBV5-4 | once | NA | TGTGCCAGCAGCTTCGGGTGGGGGATTGGCTCTGGGGCCAACGTCCTGACTTTC | CASSFGWGIGSGANVLTF
TRBJ1-2 | TRBV4-3 | NA | NA | TGCGCCAGCAGCCAAGATTTCAGGTCTAATGGCTACACCTTC | CASSQDFRSNGYTF
TRBJ1-2 | TRBV12-5 | NA | NA | TGTGCTAGTGGTTTGGGTGCAGGGCCTAACTATGGCTACACCTTC | CASGLGAGPNYGYTF
TRBJ2-5 | TRBV9 | few | NA | TGTGCCAGCAGCACCCTACAGGGAGGAGAGACCCAGTACTTC | CASSTLQGGETQYF
TRBJ2-2 | TRBV19 | few | NA | TGTGCCAGTATCGGATCGTTGGCCGGGGAGCTGTTTTTT | CASIGSLAGELFF
TRBJ2-7 | TRBV6-1 | NA | TRBD1 | TGTGCCAGCAGTGCGGGACAGGGGGCCTACGAGCAGTACTTC | CASSAGQGAYEQYF
TRBJ2-7 | TRBV6-5 | once | TRBD1 | TGTGCCAGCAGTTACTCTCCGACAGGGTACAACGAGCAGTACTTC | CASSYSPTGYNEQYF
TRBJ2-7 | TRBV4-2 | once | NA | TGTGCCAGCAGCCAAGATGGGGGGGGCCAATACGAGCAGTACTTC | CASSQDGGGQYEQYF